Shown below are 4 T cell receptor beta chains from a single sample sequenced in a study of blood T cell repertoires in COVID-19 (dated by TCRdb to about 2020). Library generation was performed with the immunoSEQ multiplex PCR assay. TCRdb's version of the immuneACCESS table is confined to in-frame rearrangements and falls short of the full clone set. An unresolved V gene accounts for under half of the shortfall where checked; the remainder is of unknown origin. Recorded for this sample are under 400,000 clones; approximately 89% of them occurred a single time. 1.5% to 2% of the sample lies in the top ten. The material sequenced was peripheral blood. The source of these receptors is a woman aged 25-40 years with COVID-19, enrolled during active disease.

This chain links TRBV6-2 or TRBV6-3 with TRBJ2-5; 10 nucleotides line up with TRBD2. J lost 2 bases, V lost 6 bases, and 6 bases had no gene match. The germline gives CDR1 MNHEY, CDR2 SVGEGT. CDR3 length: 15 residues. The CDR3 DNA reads TGTGCCAGCAGGCCTCTAGCGGGGGTACAAGAGACCCAGTACTTC. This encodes CASRPLAGVQETQYF.

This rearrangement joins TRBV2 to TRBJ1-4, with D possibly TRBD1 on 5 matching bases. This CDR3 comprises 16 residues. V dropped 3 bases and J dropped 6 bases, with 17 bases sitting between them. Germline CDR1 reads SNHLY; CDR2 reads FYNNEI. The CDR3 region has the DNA TGTGCCAGCAGTGACGGGACTACTAATGGGGATGAAAAACTGTTTTTT. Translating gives CASSDGTTNGDEKLFF.

CDR3 in DNA: TGTGCCAGCGAGGACAGGGGCAAAAACACCATATATTTT. It specifies CASEDRGKNTIYF. The chain uses TRBV28 and TRBJ1-3; 9 bases align to TRBD1. J was trimmed by 6 bases and V by 8 bases; bases with no gene match: 5. The length of the CDR3 is 13 residues. Germline CDR1 reads MDHEN; CDR2 reads SYDVKM.

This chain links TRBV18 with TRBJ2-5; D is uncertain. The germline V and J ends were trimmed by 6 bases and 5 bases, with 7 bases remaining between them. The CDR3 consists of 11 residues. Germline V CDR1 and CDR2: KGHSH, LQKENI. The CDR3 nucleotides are TGTGCCAGCTCCCCGTTGGAGACCCAGTACTTC. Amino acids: CASSPLETQYF.